This T cell receptor beta chain emerged from a study of cytomegalovirus exposure and HLA in healthy donors. 13 Jbeta primers and 60 Vbeta primers were used for the PCR. Generated by immunoSEQ multiplex PCR, the TCRdb table keeps only in-frame clones and is missing some. Of roughly 88,000 clones listed, 70% to 85% are singletons. The J segment lost 5 bases and the V segment lost 3 bases, leaving 6 bases of the junction unmatched. Per the germline V gene, CDR1 is LNHDA and CDR2 is SQIVND (reference sequence). The CDR3 spans 15 residues. Whole-study findings and limits: Reportedly, fewer N-insertions than the roughly 690-donor mean appeared in an Asian-associated ancestry cluster in a later analysis. Specificity of three CMV-associated chains for CMV antigens was verified in vitro.

With regard to this clone: Its antigen remains unidentified.

The rearrangement links TRBV19 to TRBJ2-2, with 7 bases lining up with TRBD1. The source material was PBMCs. The sequence was collected from a man between 25 and 39 years old in good health and CMV-seropositive. This chain's CDR3 is CASSMAGGWTGELFF. The CDR3 DNA sequence: TGTGCCAGTAGTATGGCAGGGGGATGGACCGGGGAGCTGTTTTTT. The entire variable domain, with the rest obtained from reference TRBV19 and TRBJ2-2, is as follows: DGGITQSPKYLFRKEGQNVTLSCEQNLNHDAMYWYRQDPGQGLRLIYYSQIVNDFQKGDIAEGYSVSREKKESFPLTVTSAQKNPTAFYLCASSMAGGWTGELFFGEGSRLTVL.